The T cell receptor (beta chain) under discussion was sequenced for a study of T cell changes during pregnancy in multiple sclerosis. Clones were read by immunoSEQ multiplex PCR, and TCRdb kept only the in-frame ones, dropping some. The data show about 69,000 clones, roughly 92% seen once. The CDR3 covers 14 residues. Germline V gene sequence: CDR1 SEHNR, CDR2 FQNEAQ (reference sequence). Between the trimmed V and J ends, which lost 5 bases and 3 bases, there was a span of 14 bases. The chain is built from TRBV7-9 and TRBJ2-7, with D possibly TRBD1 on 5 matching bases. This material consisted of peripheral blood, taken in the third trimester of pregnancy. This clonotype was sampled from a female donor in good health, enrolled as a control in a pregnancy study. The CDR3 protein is CASSPPWGLYEQYF. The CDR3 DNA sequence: TGTGCCAGCAGCCCTCCATGGGGCCTCTACGAGCAGTACTTC.